This T cell receptor (beta chain) was found in a study of T cell responses to AZD1222 COVID-19 vaccine (dated by TCRdb to the early 2020s). About the full investigation: TCR sequencing covered roughly 230 trial participants: 200 to 210 given two doses of AZD1222 and around 25 given two doses of MenACWY control vaccine. Trial participants were enrolled by age into subgroups of 18-55, 56-69 and 70-plus years, and 148, 28 and 57 TCR-sequenced participants, respectively, were included in these subgroups. Overall results and qualifications from the work: In the small 56-69-year group, the increase in depth fell short of significance, most likely because of low power. After two AZD1222 doses, spike-specific TCR breadth and depth were significantly higher than at day 0 and than in MenACWY recipients. CD4 TCRs associated with the vaccine covered the entire spike protein, and the dominant responses were in regions 160-218 and 743-854. Participants were mostly white British, with more females than males. The authors suggested clonal diversity may have been underestimated. Conclusions about previously exposed vaccinees are limited because only six or seven AZD1222 recipients were SARS-CoV-2 seropositive at baseline. Nearly half of unique spike-specific TCRs reportedly recognized epitopes outside regions mutated in the B.1.351 and B.1.1.7 variants. No day 14 peak-response samples were available, so repertoires were characterized only after the peak T cell response.

A few counts support this clone. The target of this receptor is not known. No clone much larger than this one lies a single base away; base qualities are absent. The time point label for this specimen denotes: about 28 days (+/-7) after the second vaccine dose. AZD1222 recipients whose second dose came at about 4 weeks and those whose second dose came at about 12 weeks were combined into one group, since spike-specific TCR depth and breadth did not differ between the two schedules. Vaccinee samples came from UK trials COV001 and COV002, including a single-blind randomized controlled phase 2/3 trial of AZD1222 (ChAdOx1 nCoV-19) in healthy adults. For TCRbeta chain sequencing, PBMC samples were collected from trial participants at day 0 and at day 28 after the second dose. CDR1 and CDR2 are read off the germline V gene (reference sequence) as WNHNN and SYGVQD. Including cysteine and phenylalanine, the CDR3 has 14 amino acids. The kept DNA is CDR3 alone, 42 bases in frame from the first base. V and J are truncated by 6 bases and 1 base respectively, leaving an intervening sequence of 9 bases.

The CDR3 regions of human TCRbeta chains were analyzed by immunosequencing. The authors' analysis ran thus. Repertoire TCRs were checked for matches against a reference library of SARS-CoV-2-specific TCRs that had been generated using the MIRA antigen-specificity platform. Breadth was defined as the fraction of unique TCRs that were SARS-CoV-2-associated. Depth was defined as the fraction of total T cells that were SARS-CoV-2-associated. Using the MIRA data, each spike-specific TCR was assigned both to the spike region to which the TCR was reactive and to a CD4 or CD8 class. Log10-transformed breadth and depth values were compared by one-way ANOVA with Sidak's multiple comparisons tests. TCRdb obtained this table from immuneACCESS and retained in-frame rearrangements with V and J assigned. These tables miss some clones; where compared with another copy, unresolved V genes account for less than half of the shortfall, and the remainder is unexplained. V, J and clone size were drawn from that table, and D and trimming were deduced from the DNA. The sample data list 50,000 to 70,000 clones, and about 91% of these were observed just once. The top ten hold 5% to 6.5% of the sample.

The chain uses TRBV10-1 and TRBJ2-2; no D gene is confidently identified. Source: peripheral blood, taken 28 days after the second AZD1222 dose. The clonotype was recovered from an adult who received the AZD1222 COVID-19 vaccine. The sequenced DNA is TGCGCCAGCAGGGCCGTAATGAACACCGGGGAGCTGTTTTTT. Translated, it gives CASRAVMNTGELFF.